These 10 T cell receptor beta chains came from one sample sequenced in a study of memory CD4+ T cells and cytomegalovirus serostatus. TCRdb's copy holds only in-frame clones and misses some; the assay was immunoSEQ multiplex PCR. The data contain 60,000 to 70,000 clones, about 78% of them singletons. The sort gate was single viable CD3+CD4+CD8-CD45RO+ cells for memory CD4+ T cells. Sequencing used memory CD4+ T cells from blood. The receptors come from an adult in good health and CMV-seropositive.

J is TRBJ2-4 and V is TRBV28; TRBD2 is a possible D gene (7 bases). Germline-derived CDR1 and CDR2 are MDHEN and SYDVKM. Trimming left V 3 bases short and J 0 bases short, with 15 bases between. CDR3 length equals 17 residues. As DNA, the CDR3 is TGTGCCAGCAGTTTCGGTGGGGGGGCAGAAGCCAAAAACATTCAGTACTTC. Translating it yields CASSFGGGAEAKNIQYF.

The V and J genes are TRBV7-9 and TRBJ1-2, with a weak D call TRBD1 (5 bases). CDR3 length: 13 amino acids. Germline CDR1 and CDR2: SEHNR and FQNEAQ (reference sequence). The V and J ends lost 1 base and 3 bases respectively, with 6 bases between them. CDR3 amino acids: CASSLGQHYGYTF. Written as DNA, the CDR3 is TGTGCCAGCAGCTTAGGACAGCACTATGGCTACACCTTC.

This sequence joins TRBV4-3 and TRBJ2-1; the D gene is possibly TRBD2 (6 bases). Germline lookup yields CDR1 LGHNA and CDR2 YSLEER. V was shortened by 4 bases and J by 5 bases, with 15 bases between the two germline ends. CDR3 length equals 15 residues. CDR3 amino acids: CASSPQAGLNNEQFF. The CDR3 DNA reads as TGCGCCAGCAGCCCCCAAGCGGGTCTTAACAATGAGCAGTTCTTC.

Here the CDR3 reads CASRGLAGGPNEQYF. As DNA, the CDR3 is TGTGCCAGCAGGGGACTAGCGGGGGGGCCCAACGAGCAGTACTTC. The chain has TRBV2 and TRBJ2-7, with 16 bases matching TRBD2. The CDR3 spans 15 residues. V was clipped by 6 bases and J by 5 bases; unmatched bases: 4. The germline CDR1 and CDR2 sequences are SNHLY and FYNNEI.

V usage is TRBV6-6 and J usage is TRBJ1-1; D ambiguous. This CDR3 spans 11 amino acids. The V end lost 11 bases, the J end lost 3 bases, and 10 bases lay between the germline ends. The germline V gene has CDR1 MNHNY and CDR2 SVGAGI (reference sequence). The CDR3 nucleotides are TGTGCCGGACGGACGGACACTGAAGCTTTCTTT. Its protein is CAGRTDTEAFF.

The chain employs TRBV2 and TRBJ2-5; TRBD2 is a possible D gene (5 bases). The germline gives CDR1 SNHLY, CDR2 FYNNEI. This CDR3 comprises 14 residues. The V end was cut by 3 bases, the J end by 4 bases, with 12 bases between. The DNA for the CDR3 is TGTGCCAGCAGTGAGGACTTGTTGGGAGAGACCCAGTACTTC. Protein: CASSEDLLGETQYF. The full variable domain, its missing parts supplied by reference TRBV2 and TRBJ2-5, is EPEVTQTPSHQVTQMGQEVILRCVPISNHLYFYWYRQILGQKVEFLVSFYNNEISEKSEIFDDQFSVERPDGSNFTLKIRSTKLEDSAMYFCASSEDLLGETQYFGPGTRLLVL.

This rearrangement joins TRBV15 to TRBJ1-2; unclear D gene. The germline V gene has CDR1 LNHNV and CDR2 YYDKDF (reference sequence). This CDR3 spans 13 amino acids. V lost 5 bases to trimming and J lost 6 bases, with 13 bases between them. The CDR3 here is CATSPSGRHGYTF. DNA for the CDR3: TGTGCCACCAGCCCCTCCGGACGCCATGGCTACACCTTC.

CDR3 in DNA: TGCGCCAGCAGCCTCGACGTGGGAGGCGGGGAGCTGTTTTTT. Translated, it gives CASSLDVGGGELFF. The chain couples TRBV5-1 to TRBJ2-2; tentative D call: TRBD2 (6 bases). The CDR3 covers 14 residues. The germline V and J ends were trimmed by 4 bases and 7 bases, with 14 bases remaining between them. CDR1 and CDR2 from the germline V gene are SGHRS and YFSETQ.

The rearrangement joins TRBV28 to TRBJ1-2; 7 bases agree with TRBD1. Germline V gene sequence: CDR1 MDHEN, CDR2 SYDVKM. With 4 bases clipped from V and 1 base from J, the junction kept 12 bases outside the gene matches. This CDR3 has 17 amino acids. CDR3 coding DNA: TGTGCCAGCAGTTCCGCAAGAGCCAGGGGGGATAACTATGGCTACACCTTC. This codes for CASSSARARGDNYGYTF.

The chain recombines TRBV7-2 with TRBJ1-6; D is perhaps TRBD1 (5 bases). Trimming left V 5 bases short and J 9 bases short, with 14 bases between. The germline V gene encodes CDR1 SGHTA and CDR2 FQGNSA. The CDR3 contains 14 residues. CDR3 coding DNA: TGTGCCAGCAGCCTCGACAGCACCCTTTCACCCCTCCACTTT. This sequence encodes CASSLDSTLSPLHF.